The 12 T cell receptor beta chains presented below share a single source sample, sequenced in a study of monozygotic twins with inflammatory bowel disease. TCRdb reprocessed the 5' RACE reads; each CDR3 protein has one entry and no DNA is given. The repertoire shows about 450,000 distinct CDR3 sequences; the top ten hold around 2.4%. Sequencing used blood. These receptors originate from a human donor with ulcerative colitis or Crohn's disease, or a healthy co-twin of an affected twin (not recorded which).

The chain couples TRBV5-5 to TRBJ2-2; TCRdb returns TRBD1, unconfirmable since there is no DNA. This CDR3 is built from 16 residues. CDR1 is SGHKS, CDR2 YYEKEE, per germline (reference sequence). CDR3 region: CASRLQGAGDTGELFF.

The V call is TRBV27, the J call TRBJ2-1; TCRdb designates TRBD2, a call that cannot be tested without DNA. This CDR3 spans 14 amino acids. CDR1 and CDR2 (germline): MNHEY, SMNVEV (reference sequence). The CDR3 protein is CASSLFALAQRQFF.

The chain employs TRBV5-1 and TRBJ2-5; TCRdb's D call of TRBD2 is untestable without DNA. CDR3 length: 14 residues. CDR1 is SGHRS, CDR2 YFSETQ, per germline. The CDR3 region is CASSLLASGETQYF.

This chain joins TRBV5-5 and TRBJ2-3; TCRdb returns TRBD1, unconfirmable since there is no DNA. The CDR3 runs to 15 residues. Per the germline V gene, CDR1 is SGHKS and CDR2 is YYEKEE (reference sequence). The CDR3 region is CASSGAGVSTDTQYF.

The chain joins TRBV25-1 to TRBJ2-7. Germline V CDR1 and CDR2: MGHDK, SYGVNS. CDR3 length: 11 amino acids. CDR3 region: CASKDVFGQYF.

The rearrangement uses TRBV29-1 and TRBJ2-5; TCRdb's D gene call, TRBD1, goes unchecked for lack of DNA. This CDR3 comprises 13 residues. Germline V gene sequence: CDR1 SQVTM, CDR2 ANQGSEA. This CDR3 reads CSVVDRIGETQYF.

J is TRBJ2-1 and V is TRBV6-5; TCRdb outputs TRBD2, but without DNA this stays unchecked. This CDR3 contains 18 residues. Germline V CDR1 and CDR2: MNHEY, SVGAGI. CDR3 loop: CASSYASGGRSSYNEQFF.

This chain connects TRBV7-2 to TRBJ1-1. This CDR3 comprises 15 residues. The germline V gene has CDR1 SGHTA and CDR2 FQGNSA. CDR3 amino acids: CASSLVELMNTEAFF.

The chain couples TRBV21-1 to TRBJ1-2. TRBV21-1 is reported as a pseudogene. The CDR3 extends over 12 amino acids. CDR3 in amino acids: CASSSVGDGYTF.

The CDR3 region is CAWSTGAIGRGYTF. This sequence joins TRBV30 and TRBJ1-2; there is no DNA to check the TCRdb D call of TRBD1. The CDR3 has 14 amino acids. From germline, CDR1 is GTSNPN and CDR2 SVGIG (reference sequence).

The chain is built from TRBV4-1 and TRBJ2-7; with no DNA, the TCRdb D assignment of TRBD1 cannot be verified. The germline V gene has CDR1 MGHRA and CDR2 YSYEKL. The CDR3 totals 13 residues. CDR3 sequence reads: CASSQIQGYEQYF.

This rearrangement joins TRBV7-2 to TRBJ2-7; TCRdb returns TRBD2, unconfirmable since there is no DNA. Looked up from germline, CDR1 is SGHTA and CDR2 is FQGNSA. CDR3 length equals 14 residues. The CDR3 loop is CASSLGLAGKEQYF.